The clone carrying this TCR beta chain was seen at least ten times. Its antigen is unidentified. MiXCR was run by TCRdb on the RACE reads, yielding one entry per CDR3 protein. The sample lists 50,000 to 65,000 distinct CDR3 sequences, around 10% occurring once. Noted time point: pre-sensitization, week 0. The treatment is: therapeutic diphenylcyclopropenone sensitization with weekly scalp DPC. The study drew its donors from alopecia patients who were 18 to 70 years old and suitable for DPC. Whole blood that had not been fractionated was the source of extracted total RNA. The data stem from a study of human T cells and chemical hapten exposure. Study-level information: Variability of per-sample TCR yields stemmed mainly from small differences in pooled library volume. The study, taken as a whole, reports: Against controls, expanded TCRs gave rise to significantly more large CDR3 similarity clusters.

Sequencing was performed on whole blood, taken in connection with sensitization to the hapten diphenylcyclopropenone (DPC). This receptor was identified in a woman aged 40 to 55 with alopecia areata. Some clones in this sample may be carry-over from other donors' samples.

Here the CDR3 reads CASSLAFAGKDTQYF. The CDR3 nucleotides are TGTGCCAGCAGCTTAGCCTTTGCGGGGAAGGATACGCAGTATTTT. The chain combines TRBV7-6 with TRBJ2-3, with TRBD2 as a possible D gene (6 bases). CDR3 length equals 15 residues. Germline CDR1 and CDR2: SGHVS and FNYEAQ. Trimming took off 0 bases at V and 6 bases at J, with 13 bases between the two ends.